This T cell receptor (beta chain) stems from a study of CD8+CD57+ T cells in acquired aplastic anemia. Overall study: Isolated CD4+ and CD8+ cells, once sorted, yielded DNA averaging about 3.1 ug. General study findings and limits: Patients and controls were not found to differ significantly in CD8+ Simpson's diversity.

Trimming took off 7 bases at V and 8 bases at J, with 6 bases between the two ends. CDR3 length equals 10 residues. CDR1 WNHNN and CDR2 SYGVQD come from the germline V gene (reference sequence). CD8+CD57+ cell expansion had been shown by flow cytometry in patients chosen for sequencing. The diagnosis in all patients was severe acquired aplastic anemia. Profiling that covered TCR beta VDJ and CDR3 relied on genomic DNA as its template. TCRdb reprocessed the reads with MiXCR, giving one entry per CDR3 protein. The profile shows 220,000 or so distinct CDR3 sequences, less than 75% of them singletons. As concerns this clonotype: The antigen is unknown.

The clonotype comes from a human donor with aplastic anemia. Material: sorted CD4+, CD8+, or CD8+CD57+ T cells (not recorded which) from PBMCs. The V call is TRBV10-1, the J call TRBJ1-3, with D uncertain. In DNA, the CDR3 is TGCGCCAGCACTCGGGACACCATATATTTT. Its protein product is CASTRDTIYF.